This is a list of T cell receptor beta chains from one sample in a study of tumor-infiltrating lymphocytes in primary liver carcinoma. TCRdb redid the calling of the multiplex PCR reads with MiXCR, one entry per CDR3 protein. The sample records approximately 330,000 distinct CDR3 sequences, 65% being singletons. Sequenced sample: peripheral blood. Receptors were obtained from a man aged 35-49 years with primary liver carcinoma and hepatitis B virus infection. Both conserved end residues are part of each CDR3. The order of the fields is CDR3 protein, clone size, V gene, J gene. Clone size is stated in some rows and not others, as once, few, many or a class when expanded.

cdr3_aa: CASSWSMNTEAFF
clone_size: many
v_call: TRBV5-5
j_call: TRBJ1-1

cdr3_aa: CASGALSGTNVLTF
clone_size: -
v_call: TRBV11-2
j_call: TRBJ2-6

cdr3_aa: CASSPIRGALYIQYF
clone_size: -
v_call: TRBV14
j_call: TRBJ2-4

cdr3_aa: CASSSPGTGQETQYF
clone_size: few
v_call: TRBV28
j_call: TRBJ2-5

cdr3_aa: CATMGQDFSPLHF
clone_size: -
v_call: TRBV25-1
j_call: TRBJ1-6

cdr3_aa: CASSALAGEYNEQFF
clone_size: few
v_call: TRBV12-3/TRBV12-4
j_call: TRBJ2-1

cdr3_aa: CASSLPGANVLTF
clone_size: many
v_call: TRBV6-5
j_call: TRBJ2-6

cdr3_aa: CAEGQYSEQFF
clone_size: -
v_call: TRBV6-1
j_call: TRBJ2-1

cdr3_aa: CASSLRLAGVYEQYF
clone_size: many
v_call: TRBV11-2
j_call: TRBJ2-7

cdr3_aa: CSVEVAGVGTDTQYF
clone_size: many
v_call: TRBV29-1
j_call: TRBJ2-3

cdr3_aa: CASNPRPTGTDTQYF
clone_size: -
v_call: TRBV11-2
j_call: TRBJ2-3

cdr3_aa: CASSPPGAGNTIYF
clone_size: -
v_call: TRBV7-9
j_call: TRBJ1-3

cdr3_aa: CANSQDLESWAYNEQFF
clone_size: -
v_call: TRBV4-1
j_call: TRBJ2-1

cdr3_aa: CVINGSPQEGYTF
clone_size: -
v_call: TRBV10-3
j_call: TRBJ1-2

cdr3_aa: CATSTGGSSGANVLTF
clone_size: few
v_call: TRBV5-1
j_call: TRBJ2-6

cdr3_aa: CVSSQRIGTDLYEPYF
clone_size: -
v_call: TRBV11-2
j_call: TRBJ2-7

cdr3_aa: CASSLTPTGSSYNEQFF
clone_size: once
v_call: TRBV5-4
j_call: TRBJ2-1

cdr3_aa: CSVAGTSDQPQHF
clone_size: many
v_call: TRBV29-1
j_call: TRBJ1-5

cdr3_aa: CASSRGTVETQYF
clone_size: few
v_call: TRBV11-3
j_call: TRBJ2-5

cdr3_aa: CASSLRRQGAGGYTF
clone_size: once
v_call: TRBV11-2
j_call: TRBJ1-2

cdr3_aa: CSVEINYEQYF
clone_size: -
v_call: TRBV29-1
j_call: TRBJ2-7

cdr3_aa: CASSLRGAGYGYTF
clone_size: -
v_call: TRBV11-2
j_call: TRBJ1-2

cdr3_aa: CASGRWTGRGADTQYF
clone_size: -
v_call: TRBV11-2
j_call: TRBJ2-3

cdr3_aa: CASSLFRAGGRDEQFF
clone_size: -
v_call: TRBV23-1
j_call: TRBJ2-1

cdr3_aa: CVSSPTGNEQYF
clone_size: -
v_call: TRBV5-6
j_call: TRBJ2-7

cdr3_aa: CASSFSRESSKNIQYF
clone_size: medium-sized
v_call: TRBV11-2
j_call: TRBJ2-4

cdr3_aa: CASSRWGMNTEAFF
clone_size: -
v_call: TRBV14
j_call: TRBJ1-1

cdr3_aa: CASSPLSGPWNSPLHF
clone_size: -
v_call: TRBV12-3/TRBV12-4
j_call: TRBJ1-6

cdr3_aa: CASTPLGGDRSGANVLTF
clone_size: -
v_call: TRBV11-2
j_call: TRBJ2-6

cdr3_aa: CASSIATSGRTDTQYF
clone_size: once
v_call: TRBV5-1
j_call: TRBJ2-3

cdr3_aa: CASSARGSTDTQYF
clone_size: few
v_call: TRBV2
j_call: TRBJ2-3

cdr3_aa: CVSSPGRNTGELFF
clone_size: -
v_call: TRBV5-4
j_call: TRBJ2-2

cdr3_aa: CSVTDRSHQETQYF
clone_size: -
v_call: TRBV29-1
j_call: TRBJ2-5

cdr3_aa: CASSLVLASSGELFF
clone_size: -
v_call: TRBV11-2
j_call: TRBJ2-2

cdr3_aa: CASSTTGGNQPQHF
clone_size: -
v_call: TRBV6-5
j_call: TRBJ1-5

cdr3_aa: CSVANTEAFF
clone_size: many
v_call: TRBV29-1
j_call: TRBJ1-1

cdr3_aa: CASSYRLGVDETQYF
clone_size: few
v_call: TRBV5-4
j_call: TRBJ2-5

cdr3_aa: CASSYWTSGSGTDTQYF
clone_size: -
v_call: TRBV6-2/TRBV6-3
j_call: TRBJ2-3

cdr3_aa: CASSDRGLAGGGGSHEQYF
clone_size: -
v_call: TRBV6-1
j_call: TRBJ2-7

cdr3_aa: CASSLDRGGDMQYF
clone_size: -
v_call: TRBV14
j_call: TRBJ2-3

cdr3_aa: CAIRAGVAGGSEETQYF
clone_size: few
v_call: TRBV10-3
j_call: TRBJ2-5